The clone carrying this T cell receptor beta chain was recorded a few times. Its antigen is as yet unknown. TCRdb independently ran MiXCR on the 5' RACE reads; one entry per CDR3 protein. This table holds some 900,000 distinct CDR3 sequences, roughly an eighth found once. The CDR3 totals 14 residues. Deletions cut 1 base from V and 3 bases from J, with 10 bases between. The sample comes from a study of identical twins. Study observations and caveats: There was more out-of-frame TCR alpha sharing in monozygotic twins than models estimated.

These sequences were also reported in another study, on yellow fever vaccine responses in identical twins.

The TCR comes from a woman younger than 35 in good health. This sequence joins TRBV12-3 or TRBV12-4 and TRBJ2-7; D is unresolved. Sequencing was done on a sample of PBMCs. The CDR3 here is CASSLGYSLYEQYF. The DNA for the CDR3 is TGTGCCAGCAGTTTAGGCTACAGCCTCTACGAGCAGTACTTC.